The count of the clone carrying this TCR beta chain is one. With 4 bases removed from V and 6 bases from J, the gap between germline ends came to 7 bases. The CDR3 is made up of 12 amino acids. Germline CDR1 reads MNHEY; CDR2 reads SVGEGT. Cohorts were assigned according to the clinical history that participants reported. Clones were read by immunoSEQ multiplex PCR, and TCRdb kept only the in-frame ones, dropping some. Of around 290,000 clones in the sample, around 90% were seen once. The data stem from a study of blood T cell repertoires in COVID-19. Study-wide background: PBMCs, B-cell-depleted T cells, or T cells were the source of the cDNA or gDNA that made up the material.

The clonotype originates from a woman aged 30 to 39 who had recovered from COVID-19. This sequence joins TRBV6-2 or TRBV6-3 and TRBJ1-5; D ambiguous. The sample comprised PBMCs or T cells enriched from blood (not recorded which). CDR3 amino acids: CASSWGVQPQHF. The CDR3 DNA follows: TGTGCCAGCAGTTGGGGAGTTCAGCCCCAGCATTTT.